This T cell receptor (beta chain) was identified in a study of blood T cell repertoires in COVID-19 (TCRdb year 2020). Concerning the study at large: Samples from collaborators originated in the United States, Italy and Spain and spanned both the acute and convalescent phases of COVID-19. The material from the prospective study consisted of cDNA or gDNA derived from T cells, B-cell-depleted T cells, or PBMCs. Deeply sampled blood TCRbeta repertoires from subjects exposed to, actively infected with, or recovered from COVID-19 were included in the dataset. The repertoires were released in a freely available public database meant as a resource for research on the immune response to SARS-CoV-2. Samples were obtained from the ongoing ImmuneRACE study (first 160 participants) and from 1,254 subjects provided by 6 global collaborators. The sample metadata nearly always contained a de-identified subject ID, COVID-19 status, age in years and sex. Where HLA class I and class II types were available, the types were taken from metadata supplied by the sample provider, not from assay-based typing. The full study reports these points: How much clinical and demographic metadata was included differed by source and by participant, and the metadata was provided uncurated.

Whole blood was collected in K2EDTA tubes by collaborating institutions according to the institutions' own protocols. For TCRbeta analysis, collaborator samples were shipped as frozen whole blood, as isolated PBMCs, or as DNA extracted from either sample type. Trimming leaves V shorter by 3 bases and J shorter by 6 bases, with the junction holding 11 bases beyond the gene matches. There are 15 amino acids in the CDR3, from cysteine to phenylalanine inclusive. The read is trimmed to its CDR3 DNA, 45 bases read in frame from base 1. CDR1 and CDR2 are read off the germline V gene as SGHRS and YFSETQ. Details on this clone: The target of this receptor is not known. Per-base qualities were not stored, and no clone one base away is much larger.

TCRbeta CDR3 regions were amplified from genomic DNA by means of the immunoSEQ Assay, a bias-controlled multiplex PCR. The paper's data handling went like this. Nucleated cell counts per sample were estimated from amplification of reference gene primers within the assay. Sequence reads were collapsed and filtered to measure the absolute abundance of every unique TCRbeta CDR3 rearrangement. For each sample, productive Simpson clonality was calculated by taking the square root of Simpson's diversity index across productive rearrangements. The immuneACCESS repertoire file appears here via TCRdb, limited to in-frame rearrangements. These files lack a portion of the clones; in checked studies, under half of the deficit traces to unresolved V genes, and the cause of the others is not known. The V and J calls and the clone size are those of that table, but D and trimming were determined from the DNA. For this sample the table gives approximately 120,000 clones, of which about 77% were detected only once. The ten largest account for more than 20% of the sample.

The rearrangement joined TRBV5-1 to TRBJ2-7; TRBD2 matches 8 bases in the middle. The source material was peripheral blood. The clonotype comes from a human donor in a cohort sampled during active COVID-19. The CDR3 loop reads CASSSRVGGAAEQYF. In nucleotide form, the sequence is TGCGCCAGCAGCTCGCGGGTCGGGGGGGCTGCCGAGCAGTACTTC.